This T cell receptor beta chain is drawn from a study of cytomegalovirus exposure and HLA in healthy donors (dated by TCRdb to between 2016 and 2019). With respect to the entire study: An earlier analysis of more than 550 of the donors reported 276 Gb of sequence data and some 110 million unique TCR beta sequences obtained from about 200 million T cells. An early release covering roughly 640 HLA-typed donors comprised 250 to 350 gigabases of sequencing data and approximately 80 million unique TCR sequences. Of the roughly 400 genotyped donors, approximately 81% were placed in the genetic ancestry cluster associated with self-reported Caucasian donors. The study aimed to test whether cataloging public T cell receptors could reveal signatures of past pathogen exposure. The study used immunosequencing to profile the T cell repertoires of several hundred subjects and linked those repertoires to cytomegalovirus serostatus. In addition to the first cohort of 666 subjects, a separate validation cohort of approximately 130 different subjects was used. To predict cytomegalovirus infection status, the study brought together high-throughput TCR immunosequencing, statistical association of individual TCRs with disease status, and machine learning. In a later analysis, previously published TCR beta repertoires from several hundred donors were re-analyzed and high-resolution HLA genotyping was added so that TCR occurrence patterns could be studied. Rather than drawing on any new phenotypic data, the later analysis identified candidate immune exposures from TCR beta sequences and the way those sequences occurred across donors. An earlier analysis of approximately 630 of the donors applied high-throughput TCR beta sequencing to assess whether each TCR beta V gene segment acted as functional or pseudogenic. Alongside the repertoire data, information on donor age, sex, ethnicity and CMV serostatus was compiled. A later genetic analysis used genome-wide SNP genotypes for about three fifths of the 666 donors, treating that subset as a discovery cohort. All discovery cohort repertoires had been generated using a single sequencing platform. HLA typing included class I and class II loci at four-digit resolution. The number of donors typed differed by locus, with about 620-630 for A, B, C, DRB1 and DQB1, over 500 for DQA1, some 570 for DPA1, and approximately 470 for DPB1. Because of strong linkage in the cohort, roughly five DR-DQ haplotypes were treated as single units for association and clustering. On average, roughly 250,000 unique TCR beta nucleotide sequences were sequenced per donor among some 420 genotyped donors of the cohort, with 15% to 20% of those sequences being non-productive.

The cohort was made up of 666 healthy bone marrow donors. All cohort members were sampled while nominally healthy, although unrecorded immune exposures were likely present. The donor was CMV seronegative and belonged to the group of 380 or so seronegative cohort members. A peripheral blood sample was provided by each donor, and peripheral blood mononuclear cells were used for TCR beta sequencing. Genomic DNA was extracted from the blood cell samples with the Qiagen DNeasy Blood Extraction Kit. Counted from cysteine to phenylalanine, this CDR3 has 15 amino acids. Only the CDR3 portion is preserved as DNA: 45 bases, with reading frame beginning at the first base. The germline V gene encodes CDR1 WNHNN and CDR2 SYGVQD (reference sequence). V trim: 3 bases; J trim: 10 bases; unmatched bases: 6. Worth noting for this clone: Its antigen is still unknown. No clone much larger than this one lies a single base away; base qualities are absent.

The library was built by means of the immunoSEQ multiplex PCR assay. For the multiplex PCR, a mixture combining 60 forward primers for TCR Vbeta segments and 13 reverse primers for TCR Jbeta segments was used. The CDR3 region of rearranged TCR beta genes was amplified from genomic DNA with a multiplex PCR assay. The amplified TCR beta libraries were sequenced on the Illumina HiSeq System as 87-base-pair reads. As for the original processing: A later analysis counted some 74 million unique TCR beta chains across the approximately 700 repertoires, and approximately 11 million of these chains were shared by at least two donors. A nearest-neighbor algorithm error-corrected the raw reads and collapsed the reads into unique sequences, merging closely related sequences to remove PCR and sequencing errors. Alignment of CDR3 sequences to IMGT reference sequences was used to assign V, D and J gene segments. For a sequence to be retained, a match of at least six nucleotides to both a V gene segment and a J gene segment was required. A rearrangement counted as productive if the CDR3 had no stop codons and remained in frame with V and J, and every other rearrangement counted as non-productive. CDR3 was defined by IMGT convention, running from the second conserved V-encoded cysteine to the conserved J-encoded phenylalanine. The earlier analysis of about 610 of the donors excluded sequences that lacked an unambiguous match to a single V gene segment. In an earlier analysis of more than 500 of the donors, a V segment was called functional when productive rearrangements were above 56.7%, and segregating when the standard deviation between donors exceeded 5%. A statistical classification framework was built to diagnose cytomegalovirus status from the catalog of TCR beta chain sequences. In a later analysis, V and J genes were assigned by comparing TCR nucleotide sequences against IMGT/GENE-DB human TR gene sequences. Using the TCRdist pipeline, a later analysis assigned CDR3 sequences along with most-parsimonious VDJ recombination scenarios. In a later analysis, each TCR beta chain was defined by its CDR3 amino acid sequence together with its V-gene family, and reads without a unique V-gene family were excluded. In a later analysis, some 600 highly shared, low-generation-probability nucleotide sequences were removed to address suspected cross-contamination and a sequencing artifact. A later analysis calculated a clonal expansion index for each public chain from normalized within-repertoire ranks of inferred template counts. In a later analysis, generation probabilities were computed using a VDJ recombination model fitted to out-of-frame rearrangements, and the results were checked against IGoR. In a later analysis, hypergeometric tests were used to score TCR-TCR, TCR-HLA and TCR-CMV co-occurrence, with a repertoire-size bias correction applied to TCR pairs. To estimate false discovery rates, a later analysis permuted the HLA or CMV assignments 20 times. In a later analysis, co-occurring TCRs were grouped using DBSCAN, and TCRdist sequence similarity was added for clustering within HLA-allele-positive subsets. Repertoires with fewer than 30,000 or more than 120,000 public chains were left out of co-occurrence clustering, as were five repertoires with anomalous nucleotide sharing. This is the immuneACCESS table as TCRdb keeps it, with only in-frame sequences that have V and J called. A part of the clones is gone; compared with another copy, unresolved V genes explain less than half, and the rest is unexplained. Clone size and V and J calls were adopted from that table, with D and trimming inferred from the DNA. This sample holds about 150,000 clones; roughly 72% were observed only once. The leading ten clones occupy approximately 2% of the sample.

Summary of the overall study and its limitations: When HLA alleles, especially DR and DQ, strongly co-occurred, attributing TCR associations to individual alleles was difficult. For the cohort, immune exposure information was limited to CMV serostatus. Approximately 16 rarely observed V segments, including chromosome 9 orphons, were excluded from the earlier analysis of approximately 600 of the donors because counts were too low. A later analysis found that HLA-associated TCR beta chains were more clonally expanded and had lower generation probabilities than equally common non-associated chains. In an earlier analysis of roughly 560 of the donors, most TCR beta V segments were observed in productive rearrangements about 90% or about 30% of the time, broadly matching IMGT annotations. The classifier was reported to diagnose cytomegalovirus status with high specificity and sensitivity in both the original and validation cohorts. Linkage disequilibrium might explain the correlated functional status among segregating V segments, but an unknown experimental factor could not be excluded. The 87-base-pair reads could not distinguish some IMGT-functional V segments, including TRBV6-2 and TRBV6-3, so those segments were excluded. While some public TCRs were present in many individuals, most TCR sequences turned up only very rarely across donors. In vitro tests confirmed that three of the cytomegalovirus-associated TCR beta chains recognize cytomegalovirus antigens. A later analysis found that most CMV-associated TCR beta chains appeared HLA-restricted, with HLA associations seemingly driven largely by CMV exposure. It was suggested by the authors that the approach could potentially be generalized to other disease states and immunological phenotypes. In a later analysis, around 15,000 TCR beta sequences were associated with specific HLA alleles at a false discovery rate of 0.05. In a later analysis, several top co-occurrence clusters were reported to appear linked to parvovirus B19, influenza, CMV and Epstein-Barr virus. Compared with the approximately 670-donor mean, donors in an Asian-associated ancestry cluster had fewer N-insertions in productive TCRs, according to a later genetic analysis. The cohort was sequenced for TCR beta chains only, and without alpha or paired-chain data the features that could be detected were limited. In a later analysis, the rate of TCR association differed among HLA loci, with DRB1 alleles having the most associated TCRs and HLA-C alleles having the fewest. A cluster of highly shared sequence variants was judged likely to be a technical artifact of the sequencing pipeline. A further reported finding was that TCR beta sequences accurately predicted the HLA-A and HLA-B alleles for most subjects in the first cohort. An association between a missense DCLRE1C variant and V-gene and J-gene trimming of TCR beta chains was found in a later genetic analysis and replicated in an independent cohort. A total of 150 to 200 TCR beta chains were listed by the study as associated with cytomegalovirus. The presence/absence analyses assumed that sequencing depth was roughly uniform across donors, and that assumption may not be true. HLA typing was unavailable for some donors at each locus, so association tests used only the typed subset.

The receptor chain draws on TRBV10-1 and TRBJ1-6; 10 bases in the junction line up with TRBD1. The TCR was taken from a man in his forties in good health and CMV-seronegative. Sequencing used PBMCs. The CDR3: CASSERQGAGSPLHF. The DNA reads as follows: TGCGCCAGCAGTGAAAGACAGGGGGCGGGATCACCCCTCCACTTT.